Each of the 15 T cell receptor beta chains below was sequenced from the same sample in a study of blood T cell repertoires in COVID-19. Generated by immunoSEQ multiplex PCR, the TCRdb table keeps only in-frame clones and is missing some. The sample records roughly 80,000 clones, 81% being singletons. Specimen: peripheral blood. These TCRs come from a man older than 75 with acute or convalescent COVID-19.

This chain joins TRBV9 and TRBJ1-1; D is unresolved. The CDR3 consists of 16 residues. Germline lookup yields CDR1 SGDLS and CDR2 YYNGEE. The ends were cut back, 0 bases at V and 0 bases at J, with 12 bases in the middle. The CDR3 here is CASSVGVTGMNTEAFF. As DNA, the CDR3 is TGTGCCAGCAGCGTAGGAGTTACGGGGATGAACACTGAAGCTTTCTTT.

The CDR3 coding sequence is TGTGCCAGTAAGACCAGCGCGAACACCGGGGAGCTGTTTTTT. Protein: CASKTSANTGELFF. The genes are TRBV19 and TRBJ2-2; D is unclear. Germline assignment: CDR1 LNHDA and CDR2 SQIVND (reference sequence). The CDR3 has 14 amino acids. Trimming took 7 bases from V and 0 from J, leaving 9 bases between them.

V and J are TRBV2 and TRBJ2-2; 9 nucleotides align to TRBD2. V shed 3 bases and J 6 bases; nucleotides not matched to a gene: 8. Germline CDR1 and CDR2: SNHLY and FYNNEI. The CDR3 length is 16 residues. CDR3 residues: CASSDWLAGNAGELFF. Here the CDR3 DNA reads TGTGCCAGCAGTGATTGGCTAGCGGGAAATGCCGGGGAGCTGTTTTTT.

The chain joins TRBV19 to TRBJ1-6, with no clear D. This CDR3 has 13 residues. Germline V gene lookup returns CDR1 LNHDA and CDR2 SQIVND (reference sequence). With 5 bases removed from V and 7 bases from J, the gap between germline ends came to 9 bases. This chain's CDR3 is CASSDRGNSPLHF. Here the CDR3 DNA reads TGTGCCAGTAGTGACCGAGGGAATTCACCCCTCCACTTT. The whole variable domain, remainder taken from reference TRBV19 and TRBJ1-6, is DGGITQSPKYLFRKEGQNVTLSCEQNLNHDAMYWYRQDPGQGLRLIYYSQIVNDFQKGDIAEGYSVSREKKESFPLTVTSAQKNPTAFYLCASSDRGNSPLHFGNGTRLTVT.

The CDR3 spells CASSSGLMGTGELFF. CDR3 sequence (DNA): TGTGCCAGCAGCTCAGGACTTATGGGGACCGGGGAGCTGTTTTTT. J is TRBJ2-2 and V is TRBV5-4; D is perhaps TRBD2 (5 bases). Germline-derived CDR1 and CDR2 are SGHNT and YYREEE (reference sequence). Trimming pared 3 bases from V and 5 bases from J, leaving 14 bases between. The CDR3 length is 15 residues.

Comment on this clone: The sample carries other DNA sequences with the same CDR3. This chain uses TRBV9 with TRBJ1-6; D might be TRBD1 (5 bases). V lost 2 bases to trimming and J lost 7 bases, with 10 bases between them. The CDR3 has 14 amino acids. Germline-derived CDR1 and CDR2 are SGDLS and YYNGEE. CDR3 nucleotides: TGTGCCAGCAGCGTCGGGACTGCCAATTCACCCCTCCACTTT. Translating it yields CASSVGTANSPLHF.

V gene TRBV7-2 combines with J gene TRBJ1-4; D not resolved. This CDR3 has 13 amino acids. The germline V and J ends were trimmed by 5 bases and 7 bases, with 11 bases remaining between them. Germline V lookup: CDR1 SGHTA, CDR2 FQGNSA. In nucleotides, the CDR3 is TGTGCCAGCAGCACCTGGGCGGGTGAAAAACTGTTTTTT. Encoded protein: CASSTWAGEKLFF.

The chain recombines TRBV27 with TRBJ2-1; D gene uncertain. V was clipped by 6 bases and J by 4 bases, with 10 bases between them. Per the germline V gene, CDR1 is MNHEY and CDR2 is SMNVEV (reference sequence). The CDR3 has 13 amino acids. The CDR3 nucleotides are TGTGCCAGCAGGTTGACTTTTTACAATGAGCAGTTCTTC. It translates to CASRLTFYNEQFF.

The J gene is TRBJ1-2, the V gene TRBV28; TRBD1 aligns across 8 bases. This CDR3 contains 14 residues. Germline values: CDR1 MDHEN, CDR2 SYDVKM. V dropped 8 bases and J dropped 0; count of bases not matched to a gene: 5. The CDR3 loop reads CASLDRGPNYGYTF. DNA for the CDR3: TGTGCCAGCCTAGACAGGGGCCCTAACTATGGCTACACCTTC.

The V and J genes are TRBV2 and TRBJ1-2, with 9 bases aligning to TRBD1. Trimming took 6 bases from V and 8 from J; bases not matched to a gene: 4. Germline V gives CDR1 SNHLY, CDR2 FYNNEI. This CDR3 region has 12 residues. The CDR3 nucleotides read TGTGCCAGCAGAGGGACAGGGTCCGGCTACACCTTC. Translation: CASRGTGSGYTF.

CDR3 coding DNA: TGTGCCAGCAGTTTAGCCGGGGGACAGGGGGCCAGGGAGTATGGCTACACCTTC. It yields the protein CASSLAGGQGAREYGYTF. This chain links TRBV28 with TRBJ1-2; 12 positions match TRBD1. This CDR3 has 18 residues. With V trimmed by 2 bases and J by 5 bases, 12 bases remained unmatched. Per germline, CDR1 MDHEN and CDR2 SYDVKM.

The chain uses TRBV11-1 and TRBJ1-2; 12 bases line up with TRBD1. From germline, CDR1 is SGHAT and CDR2 FQDESV (reference sequence). The CDR3 is 16 residues long. Trimming removed 8 bases from V and 4 bases from J; junction bases left unmatched: 11. CDR3 DNA sequence: TGTGCCAGCGGCAGGGACAGGGGGCTCCCCTCCTATGGCTACACCTTC. The encoded protein is CASGRDRGLPSYGYTF. Filled out from reference TRBV11-1 and TRBJ1-2, the complete variable domain reads EAEVAQSPRYKITEKSQAVAFWCDPISGHATLYWYRQILGQGPELLVQFQDESVVDDSQLPKDRFSAERLKGVDSTLKIQPAELGDSAMYLCASGRDRGLPSYGYTFGSGTRLTVV.

CDR3: CASSLMQGVSGNTIYF. Written as DNA, the CDR3 is TGTGCCAGCAGTTTGATGCAGGGGGTTTCCGGAAACACCATATATTTT. The chain couples TRBV28 to TRBJ1-3, with 7 positions matching TRBD1. This CDR3 comprises 16 residues. Looked up from germline, CDR1 is MDHEN and CDR2 is SYDVKM. The V and J ends lost 3 bases and 4 bases, in that order; junction bases with no gene match: 9.

The chain carries TRBV24-1 and TRBJ2-3; D gene uncertain. With 5 bases removed from V and 4 bases from J, the gap between germline ends came to 9 bases. In germline, CDR1 is KGHDR, CDR2 SFDVKD. This CDR3 has 13 residues. The CDR3 sequence is CATSVTNADTQYF. The DNA for the CDR3 is TGTGCCACCAGTGTCACAAACGCAGATACGCAGTATTTT.

The count of this clone is one. V gene TRBV28 combines with J gene TRBJ1-3, with 8 bases fitting TRBD1. From germline, CDR1 is MDHEN and CDR2 SYDVKM. The CDR3 covers 14 residues. With 6 bases clipped from V and 1 base from J, the junction kept 2 bases outside the gene matches. The CDR3 protein is CASRGQGSGNTIYF. The CDR3 nucleotides are TGTGCCAGCAGAGGACAGGGTTCTGGAAACACCATATATTTT.